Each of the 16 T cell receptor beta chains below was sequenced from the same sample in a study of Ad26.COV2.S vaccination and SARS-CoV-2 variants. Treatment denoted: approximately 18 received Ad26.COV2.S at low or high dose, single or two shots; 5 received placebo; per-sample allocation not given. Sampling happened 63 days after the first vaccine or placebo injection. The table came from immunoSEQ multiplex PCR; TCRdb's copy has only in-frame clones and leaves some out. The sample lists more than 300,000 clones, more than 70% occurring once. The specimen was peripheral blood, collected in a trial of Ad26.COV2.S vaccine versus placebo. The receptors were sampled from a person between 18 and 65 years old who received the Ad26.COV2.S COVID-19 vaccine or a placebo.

The CDR3 bases are TGTGCCAGCCGGGCGGGCCGCACAGATACGCAGTATTTT. As protein: CASRAGRTDTQYF. The chain links TRBV7-2 to TRBJ2-3; a weak D match, TRBD2 (5 bases). V lost 8 bases and J 1 base, leaving 10 bases between the germline ends. This CDR3 spans 13 amino acids. Per germline, CDR1 SGHTA and CDR2 FQGNSA.

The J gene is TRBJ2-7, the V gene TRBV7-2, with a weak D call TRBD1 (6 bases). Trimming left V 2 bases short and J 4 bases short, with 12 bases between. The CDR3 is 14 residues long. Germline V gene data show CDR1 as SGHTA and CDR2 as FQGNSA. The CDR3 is CASSLTGQVYEQYF. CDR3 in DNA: TGTGCCAGCAGCTTAACGGGACAAGTGTACGAGCAGTACTTC. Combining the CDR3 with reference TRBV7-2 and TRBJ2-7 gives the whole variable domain GAGVSQSPSNKVTEKGKDVELRCDPISGHTALYWYRQSLGQGLEFLIYFQGNSAPDKSGLPSDRFSAERTGGSVSTLTIQRTQQEDSAVYLCASSLTGQVYEQYFGPGTRLTVT.

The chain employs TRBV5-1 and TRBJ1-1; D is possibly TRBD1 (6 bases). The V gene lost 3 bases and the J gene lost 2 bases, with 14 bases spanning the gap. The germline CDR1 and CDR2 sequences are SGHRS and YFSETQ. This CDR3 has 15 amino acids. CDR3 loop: CASSYNPGQNTEAFF. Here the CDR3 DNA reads TGCGCCAGCAGCTATAATCCGGGACAAAACACTGAAGCTTTCTTT.

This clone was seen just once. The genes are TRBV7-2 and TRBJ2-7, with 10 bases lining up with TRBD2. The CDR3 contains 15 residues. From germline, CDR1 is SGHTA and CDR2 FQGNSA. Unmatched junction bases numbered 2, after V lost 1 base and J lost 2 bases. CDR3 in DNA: TGTGCCAGCAGCTTAGGTAGCGGGGGGACCTACGAGCAGTACTTC. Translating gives CASSLGSGGTYEQYF.

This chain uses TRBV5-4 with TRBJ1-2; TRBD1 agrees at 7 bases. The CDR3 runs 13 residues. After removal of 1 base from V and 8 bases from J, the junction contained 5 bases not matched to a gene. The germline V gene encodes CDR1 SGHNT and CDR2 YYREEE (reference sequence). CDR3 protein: CASSLSSGGGYTF. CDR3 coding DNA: TGTGCCAGCAGCTTGAGTTCAGGGGGGGGCTACACCTTC. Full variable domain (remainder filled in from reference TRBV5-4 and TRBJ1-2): ETGVTQSPTHLIKTRGQQVTLRCSSQSGHNTVSWYQQALGQGPQFIFQYYREEENGRGNFPPRFSGLQFPNYSSELNVNALELDDSALYLCASSLSSGGGYTFGSGTRLTVV.

The CDR3 here is CASSYSKTVRGYTF. The CDR3 coding sequence is TGTGCCAGCAGTTACTCGAAGACCGTTCGGGGCTACACCTTC. The chain has TRBV6-5 and TRBJ1-2; D gene ambiguous. V shed 0 bases and J shed 8 bases, with 13 bases lying between them. The CDR3 sequence is 14 residues long. Germline values: CDR1 MNHEY, CDR2 SVGAGI.

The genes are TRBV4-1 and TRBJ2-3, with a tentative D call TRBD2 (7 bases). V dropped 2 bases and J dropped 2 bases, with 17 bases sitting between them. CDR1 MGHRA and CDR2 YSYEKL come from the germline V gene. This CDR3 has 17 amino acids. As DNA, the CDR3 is TGCGCCAGCAGCCAATTCGGATCGGGGGGCCTCACAGATACGCAGTATTTT. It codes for CASSQFGSGGLTDTQYF.

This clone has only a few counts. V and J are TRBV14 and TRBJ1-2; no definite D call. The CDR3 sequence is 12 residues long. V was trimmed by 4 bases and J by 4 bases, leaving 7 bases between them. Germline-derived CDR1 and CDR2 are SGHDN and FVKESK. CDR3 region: CASSPDTYGYTF. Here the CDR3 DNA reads TGTGCCAGCAGCCCCGACACCTATGGCTACACCTTC.

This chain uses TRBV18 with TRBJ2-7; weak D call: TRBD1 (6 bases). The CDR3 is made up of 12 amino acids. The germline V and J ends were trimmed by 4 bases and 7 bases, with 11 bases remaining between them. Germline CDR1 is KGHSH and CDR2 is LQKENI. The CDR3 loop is CASSLDRREQYF. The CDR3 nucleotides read TGTGCCAGCTCACTCGACAGGAGGGAGCAGTACTTC.

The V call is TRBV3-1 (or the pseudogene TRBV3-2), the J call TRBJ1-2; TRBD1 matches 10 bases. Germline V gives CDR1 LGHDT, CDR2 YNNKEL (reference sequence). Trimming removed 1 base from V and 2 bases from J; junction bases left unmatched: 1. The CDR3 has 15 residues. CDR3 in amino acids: CASSQGDRGNYGYTF. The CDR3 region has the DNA TGTGCCAGCAGCCAAGGGGACAGGGGAAACTATGGCTACACCTTC.

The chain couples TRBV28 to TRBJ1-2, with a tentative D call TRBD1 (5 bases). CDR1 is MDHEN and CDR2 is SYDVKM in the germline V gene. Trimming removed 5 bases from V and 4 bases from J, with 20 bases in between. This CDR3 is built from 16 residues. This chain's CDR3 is CASSQVLGVLLYGYTF. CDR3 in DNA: TGTGCCAGCAGTCAAGTCTTGGGGGTATTACTCTATGGCTACACCTTC.

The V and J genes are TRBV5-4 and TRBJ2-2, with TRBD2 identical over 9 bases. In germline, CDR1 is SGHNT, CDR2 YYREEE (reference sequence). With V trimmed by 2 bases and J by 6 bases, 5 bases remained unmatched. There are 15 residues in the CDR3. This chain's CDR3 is CASSFGTSSPGELFF. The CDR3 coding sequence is TGTGCCAGCAGCTTCGGGACTAGCTCTCCCGGGGAGCTGTTTTTT.

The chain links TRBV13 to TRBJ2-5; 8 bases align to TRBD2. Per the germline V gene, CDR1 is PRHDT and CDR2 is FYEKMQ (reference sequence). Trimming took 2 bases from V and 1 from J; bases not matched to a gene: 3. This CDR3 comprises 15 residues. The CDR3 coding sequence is TGTGCCAGCAGCTTACGGGGGGGGCCCCAAGAGACCCAGTACTTC. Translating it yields CASSLRGGPQETQYF.

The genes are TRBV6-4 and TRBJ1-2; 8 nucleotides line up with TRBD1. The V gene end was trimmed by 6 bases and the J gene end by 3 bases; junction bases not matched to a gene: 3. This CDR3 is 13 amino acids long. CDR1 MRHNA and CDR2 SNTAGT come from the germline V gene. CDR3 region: CASSQGAYYGYTF. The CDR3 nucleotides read TGTGCCAGCAGCCAGGGGGCGTACTATGGCTACACCTTC.

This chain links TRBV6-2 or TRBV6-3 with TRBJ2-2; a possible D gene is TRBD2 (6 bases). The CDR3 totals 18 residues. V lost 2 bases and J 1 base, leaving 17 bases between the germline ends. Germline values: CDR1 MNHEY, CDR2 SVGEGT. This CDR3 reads CASSYVKGTGGNTGELFF. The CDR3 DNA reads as TGTGCCAGCAGTTACGTAAAGGGAACCGGGGGGAACACCGGGGAGCTGTTTTTT.

CDR3 in amino acids: CASTRGRADTQYF. CDR3 coding DNA: TGTGCCAGCACCCGGGGGAGGGCAGATACGCAGTATTTT. The chain couples TRBV6-5 to TRBJ2-3; the match to TRBD2 covers 7 bases. The length of the CDR3 is 13 residues. Germline V gene lookup returns CDR1 MNHEY and CDR2 SVGAGI. The ends lost 7 bases at V and 4 bases at J; junction bases unmatched: 5.